The 9 T cell receptor beta chains reported below all come from one sample, sequenced in a study of cytomegalovirus exposure and HLA in healthy donors (dated by TCRdb to 2016 to 2017). Libraries came from the immunoSEQ multiplex PCR assay. The multiplex PCR relied on a mix of 60 forward primers for TCR Vbeta segments and 13 reverse primers for TCR Jbeta segments. As stored in TCRdb, this immuneACCESS dataset retains in-frame rearrangements with V and J assigned. A fraction of the clones does not appear; measured against another copy, unresolved V genes explain less than half of the discrepancy, and the remainder lacks a known reason. The sample yields fewer than 250,000 clones; about four fifths were counted once. The top ten hold approximately 1% of the sample. The sequenced sample consisted of PBMCs. These receptors were collected from a woman in her forties in good health and CMV-seronegative.

This chain joins TRBV7-2 and TRBJ2-5, with D possibly matching TRBD2 (5 bases). Germline V CDR1 and CDR2: SGHTA, FQGNSA. The V gene lost 5 bases and the J gene lost 4 bases, with 14 bases spanning the gap. CDR3 length equals 14 residues. The CDR3 region has the DNA TGTGCCAGCAGCCCCTGGCCCCGGGGAGAGACCCAGTACTTC. Translating it yields CASSPWPRGETQYF.

DNA for the CDR3: TGTGCCAGCAGTGAAGCGATACAGGCAAGCTACAATGAGCAGTTCTTC. It codes for CASSEAIQASYNEQFF. This chain connects TRBV6-1 to TRBJ2-1; D is possibly TRBD1 (5 bases). Germline CDR1 reads MNHNS; CDR2 reads SASEGT. Trimming cost V 0 bases and J 3 bases, with 12 bases left between them. The CDR3 sequence is 16 residues long.

The rearrangement links TRBV7-6 to TRBJ2-3; TRBD2 aligns across 12 bases. CDR1 is SGHVS, CDR2 FNYEAQ, per germline. The V gene end was trimmed by 3 bases and the J gene end by 11 bases; junction bases not matched to a gene: 12. CDR3 length: 16 amino acids. DNA of the CDR3: TGTGCCAGCAGCTTCGGCCCTAGCGGGAGGGCCGGGGGGCAGTATTTT. Translating gives CASSFGPSGRAGGQYF.

This chain connects TRBV5-4 to TRBJ1-2; no reliable D call. Trimming cost V 3 bases and J 8 bases, with 11 bases left between them. The CDR3 extends over 12 amino acids. Germline values: CDR1 SGHNT, CDR2 YYREEE (reference sequence). The CDR3 loop is CASSSRVVGYTF. The DNA for the CDR3 is TGTGCCAGCAGCTCCCGGGTGGTAGGCTACACCTTC.

This clone appeared a single time. The J gene is TRBJ2-7, the V gene TRBV30; 9 bases fit TRBD1. Germline V gives CDR1 GTSNPN, CDR2 SVGIG (reference sequence). This CDR3 has 13 amino acids. The ends lost 1 base at V and 6 bases at J; junction bases unmatched: 4. The CDR3 DNA sequence: TGTGCCTGGAGTGAGGACAGGGGTATCGAGCAGTACGTC. This translates into CAWSEDRGIEQYV.

The V call is TRBV6-1, the J call TRBJ2-5, with 10 nucleotides matching TRBD2. The J call could be wrong; TRBJ2-7 is a better fit for the DNA end. CDR3 length: 17 amino acids. Per the germline V gene, CDR1 is MNHNS and CDR2 is SASEGT. The CDR3: CASSGWASGRVSYEQYF. In nucleotides, the CDR3 is TGTGCCAGCAGTGGGTGGGCCAGCGGGAGGGTCTCCTACGAGCAGTACTTC.

The chain joins TRBV30 to TRBJ2-3; 7 nucleotides match TRBD2. The germline V gene encodes CDR1 GTSNPN and CDR2 SVGIG (reference sequence). CDR3 length: 14 residues. With 2 bases clipped from V and 4 bases from J, the junction kept 6 bases outside the gene matches. CDR3: CAWSTGGSPDTQYF. In nucleotides, the CDR3 is TGTGCCTGGAGTACCGGCGGGAGTCCAGATACGCAGTATTTT.

The rearrangement links TRBV7-9 to TRBJ1-5; TRBD1 might be the D (6 bases). From germline, CDR1 is SEHNR and CDR2 FQNEAQ (reference sequence). The CDR3 has 18 residues. V lost 2 bases to trimming and J lost 0 bases, with 17 bases between them. CDR3 sequence (DNA): TGTGCCAGCAGCTTACAGACAGGTAGGTCTAATAGCAATCAGCCCCAGCATTTT. Residues: CASSLQTGRSNSNQPQHF.

The chain recombines TRBV5-4 with TRBJ1-2, with 7 bases aligning to TRBD1. The CDR3 covers 19 residues. J was trimmed by 2 bases and V by 2 bases; bases with no gene match: 18. The germline V gene has CDR1 SGHNT and CDR2 YYREEE (reference sequence). CDR3 nucleotides: TGTGCCAGCAGCTTACCCCCCGACAGGGAGGCGCGGATAAACTATGGCTACACCTTC. Translation gives CASSLPPDREARINYGYTF.